A single sample is the source of the 4 T cell receptor beta chains below, sequenced in a study of shared clonotypes between healthy human individuals. This table comes from immunoSEQ multiplex PCR, and its TCRdb copy is limited to in-frame clones, with some not included. The data contain about 2 million clones, over 85% of them singletons. As defined, naive CD8 cells were CD45RO-negative and positively selected for CCR7, with terminally differentiated effector memory CD45RA+ cells excluded. The specimen was naive CD8+ T cells sorted from blood. These receptors were taken from a young man in good health.

The sample holds one count of this clone. The chain is built from TRBV18 and TRBJ1-1; no clear D. CDR3 length: 14 amino acids. Germline CDR1 is KGHSH and CDR2 is LQKENI. The V gene lost 0 bases and the J gene lost 0 bases, with 5 bases spanning the gap. Here the CDR3 DNA reads TGTGCCAGCTCACCACCGGCAGTGAACACTGAAGCTTTCTTT. As protein: CASSPPAVNTEAFF.

The gene calls are TRBV11-2 and TRBJ2-7; the D gene is possibly TRBD2 (5 bases). Germline CDR1 is SGHAT and CDR2 is FQNNGV. The CDR3 length is 12 residues. V was pared by 5 bases and J by 6 bases, with 11 bases between. CDR3 loop: CASSPGLSEQYF. Here the CDR3 DNA reads TGTGCCAGCAGCCCGGGGTTGAGCGAGCAGTACTTC.

This sequence joins TRBV9 and TRBJ1-1; possibly TRBD1 for D (5 bases). This CDR3 contains 13 residues. Germline CDR1 SGDLS, CDR2 YYNGEE. V lost 0 bases and J 6 bases, leaving 9 bases between the germline ends. CDR3 DNA: TGTGCCAGCAGCGTAGAGGGGCTTCCTGAAGCTTTCTTT. Translated: CASSVEGLPEAFF.

V usage is TRBV29-1 and J usage is TRBJ2-1; tentative D call: TRBD1 (7 bases). Germline CDR1 reads SQVTM; CDR2 reads ANQGSEA. CDR3 length: 14 amino acids. The germline V and J ends were trimmed by 7 bases and 9 bases, with 22 bases remaining between them. CDR3 loop: CSARGTDGSAEQFF. The CDR3 nucleotides read TGCAGCGCCCGGGGGACAGACGGGTCCGCTGAGCAGTTCTTC.